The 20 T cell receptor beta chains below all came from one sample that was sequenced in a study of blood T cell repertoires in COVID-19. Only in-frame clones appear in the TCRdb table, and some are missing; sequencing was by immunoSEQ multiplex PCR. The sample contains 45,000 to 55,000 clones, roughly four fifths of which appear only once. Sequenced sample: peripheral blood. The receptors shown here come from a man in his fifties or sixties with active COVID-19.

The CDR3 DNA reads TGTGCCAGCAGTTATGGACAAGGGAAGACACCCCTCCACTTT. The encoded protein is CASSYGQGKTPLHF. The V and J genes are TRBV3-1 (or the pseudogene TRBV3-2) and TRBJ1-6; weak D call: TRBD1 (5 bases). V lost 6 bases, J lost 11 bases, and 17 bases lay in between. The CDR3 runs 14 residues. CDR1 and CDR2 from the germline V gene are LGHDT and YNNKEL (reference sequence).

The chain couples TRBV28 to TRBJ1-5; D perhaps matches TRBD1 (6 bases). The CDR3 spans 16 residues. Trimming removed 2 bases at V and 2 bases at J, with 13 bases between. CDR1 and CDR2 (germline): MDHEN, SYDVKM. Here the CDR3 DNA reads TGTGCCAGCAGTTTAGCCGGGGGGCGACGCAATCAGCCCCAGCATTTT. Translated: CASSLAGGRRNQPQHF.

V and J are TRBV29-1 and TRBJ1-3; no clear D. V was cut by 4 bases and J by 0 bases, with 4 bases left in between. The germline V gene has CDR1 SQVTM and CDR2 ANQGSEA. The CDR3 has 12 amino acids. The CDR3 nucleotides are TGCAGCGTTGCTAGCTCTGGAAACACCATATATTTT. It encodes CSVASSGNTIYF.

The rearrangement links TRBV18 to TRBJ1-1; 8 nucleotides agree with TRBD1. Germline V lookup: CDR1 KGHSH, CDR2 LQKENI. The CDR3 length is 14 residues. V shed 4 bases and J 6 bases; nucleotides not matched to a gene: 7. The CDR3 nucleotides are TGTGCCAGCTCACGGACAGGGTGGGTCGCTGAAGCTTTCTTT. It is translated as CASSRTGWVAEAFF.

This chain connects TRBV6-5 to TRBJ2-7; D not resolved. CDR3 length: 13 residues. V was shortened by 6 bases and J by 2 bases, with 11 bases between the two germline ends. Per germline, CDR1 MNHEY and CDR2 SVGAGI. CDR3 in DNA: TGTGCCAGCAGCCAACTGCTACCCTACGAGCAGTACTTC. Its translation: CASSQLLPYEQYF.

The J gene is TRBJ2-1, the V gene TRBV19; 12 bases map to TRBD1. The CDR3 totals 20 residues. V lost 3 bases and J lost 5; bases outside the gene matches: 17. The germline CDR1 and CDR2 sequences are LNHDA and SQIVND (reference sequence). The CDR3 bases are TGTGCCAGTAGTATTTTTTTTATGGGGACAGGGGGCGGAGTTGACAATGAGCAGTTCTTC. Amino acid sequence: CASSIFFMGTGGGVDNEQFF. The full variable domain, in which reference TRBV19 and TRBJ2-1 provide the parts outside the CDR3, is DGGITQSPKYLFRKEGQNVTLSCEQNLNHDAMYWYRQDPGQGLRLIYYSQIVNDFQKGDIAEGYSVSREKKESFPLTVTSAQKNPTAFYLCASSIFFMGTGGGVDNEQFFGPGTRLTVL.

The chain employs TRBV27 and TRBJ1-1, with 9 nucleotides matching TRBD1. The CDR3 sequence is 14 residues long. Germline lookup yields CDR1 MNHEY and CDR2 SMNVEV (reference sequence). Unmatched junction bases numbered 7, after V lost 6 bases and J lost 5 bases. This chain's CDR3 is CASSETGGATEAFF. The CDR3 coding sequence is TGTGCCAGCAGCGAAACAGGGGGCGCAACTGAAGCTTTCTTT.

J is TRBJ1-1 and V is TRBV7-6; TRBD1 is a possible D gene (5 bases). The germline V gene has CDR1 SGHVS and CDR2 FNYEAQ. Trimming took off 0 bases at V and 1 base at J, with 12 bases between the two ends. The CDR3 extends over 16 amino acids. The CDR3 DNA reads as TGTGCCAGCAGCTTAGCGGAGTGGGGCCAGAACACTGAAGCTTTCTTT. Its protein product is CASSLAEWGQNTEAFF. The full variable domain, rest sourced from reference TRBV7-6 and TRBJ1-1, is GAGVSQSPRYKVTKRGQDVALRCDPISGHVSLYWYRQALGQGPEFLTYFNYEAQQDKSGLPNDRFSAERPEGSISTLTIQRTEQRDSAMYRCASSLAEWGQNTEAFFGQGTRLTVV.

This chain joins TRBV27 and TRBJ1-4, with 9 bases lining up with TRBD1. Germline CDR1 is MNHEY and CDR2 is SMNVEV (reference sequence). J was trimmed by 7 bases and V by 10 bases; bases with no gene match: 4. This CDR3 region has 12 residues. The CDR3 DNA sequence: TGTGCCACCATGGACAGGGGTGAAAAACTGTTTTTT. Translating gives CATMDRGEKLFF.

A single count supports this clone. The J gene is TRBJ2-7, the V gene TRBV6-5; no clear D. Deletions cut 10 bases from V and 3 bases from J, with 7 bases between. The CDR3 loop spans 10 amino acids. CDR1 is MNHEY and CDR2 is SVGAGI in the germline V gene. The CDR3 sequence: CATLSYEQYF. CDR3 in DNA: TGTGCCACGCTAAGCTACGAGCAGTACTTC.

The CDR3 reads CASSPRQGPNYEQYF. The CDR3 DNA reads as TGTGCCAGTAGCCCCAGACAGGGGCCCAACTACGAGCAGTACTTC. V is TRBV19 and J is TRBJ2-7, with 8 bases aligning to TRBD1. CDR3 length: 15 residues. The germline V gene has CDR1 LNHDA and CDR2 SQIVND (reference sequence). V gave up 6 bases and J gave up 3 bases; unmatched junction bases: 10.

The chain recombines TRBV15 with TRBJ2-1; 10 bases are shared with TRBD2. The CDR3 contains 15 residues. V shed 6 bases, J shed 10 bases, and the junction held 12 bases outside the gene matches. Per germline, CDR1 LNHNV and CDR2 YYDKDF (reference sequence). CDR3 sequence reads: CATRGPAGGPTEQFF. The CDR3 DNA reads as TGTGCCACCAGGGGCCCAGCGGGAGGGCCGACCGAGCAGTTCTTC.

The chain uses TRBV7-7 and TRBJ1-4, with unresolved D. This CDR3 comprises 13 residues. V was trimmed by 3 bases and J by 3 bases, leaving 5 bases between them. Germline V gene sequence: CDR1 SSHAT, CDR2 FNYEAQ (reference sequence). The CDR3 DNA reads TGTGCCAGCAGCTTGGGCCCTAATGAAAAACTGTTTTTT. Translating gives CASSLGPNEKLFF.

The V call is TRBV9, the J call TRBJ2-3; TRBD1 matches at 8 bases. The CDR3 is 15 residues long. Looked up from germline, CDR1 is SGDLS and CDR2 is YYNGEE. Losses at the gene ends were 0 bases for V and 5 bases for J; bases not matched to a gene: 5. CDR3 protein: CASSVEDRGKDTQYF. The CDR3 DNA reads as TGTGCCAGCAGCGTAGAAGACAGGGGAAAAGATACGCAGTATTTT.

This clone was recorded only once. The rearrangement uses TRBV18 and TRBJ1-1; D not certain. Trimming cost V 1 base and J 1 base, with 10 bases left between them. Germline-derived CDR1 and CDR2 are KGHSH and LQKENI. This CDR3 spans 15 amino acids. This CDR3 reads CASSPRAAQNTEAFF. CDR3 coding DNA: TGTGCCAGCTCACCACGGGCTGCACAGAACACTGAAGCTTTCTTT.

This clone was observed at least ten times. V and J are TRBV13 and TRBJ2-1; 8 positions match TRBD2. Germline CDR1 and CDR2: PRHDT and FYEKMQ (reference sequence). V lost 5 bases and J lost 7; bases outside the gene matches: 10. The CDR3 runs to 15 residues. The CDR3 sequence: CASSPWTSLGNEQFF. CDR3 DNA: TGTGCCAGCAGCCCCTGGACTAGCCTAGGGAATGAGCAGTTCTTC.

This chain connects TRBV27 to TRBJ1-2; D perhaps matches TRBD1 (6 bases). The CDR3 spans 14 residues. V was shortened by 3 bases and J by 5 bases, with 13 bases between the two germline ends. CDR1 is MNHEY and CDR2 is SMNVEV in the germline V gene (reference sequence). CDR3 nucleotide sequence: TGTGCCAGCAGTTTCCAGGGGTCTATTTATGGCTACACCTTC. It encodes CASSFQGSIYGYTF.

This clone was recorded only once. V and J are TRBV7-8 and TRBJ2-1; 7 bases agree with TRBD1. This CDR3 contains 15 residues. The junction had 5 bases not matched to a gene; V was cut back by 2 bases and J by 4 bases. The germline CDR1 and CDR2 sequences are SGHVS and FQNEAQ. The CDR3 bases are TGTGCCAGCAGCTTATCCCCGGGACAGTACAATGAGCAGTTCTTC. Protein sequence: CASSLSPGQYNEQFF. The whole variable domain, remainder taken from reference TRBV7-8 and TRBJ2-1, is GAGVSQSPRYKVAKRGQDVALRCDPISGHVSLFWYQQALGQGPEFLTYFQNEAQLDKSGLPSDRFFAERPEGSVSTLKIQRTQQEDSAVYLCASSLSPGQYNEQFFGPGTRLTVL.

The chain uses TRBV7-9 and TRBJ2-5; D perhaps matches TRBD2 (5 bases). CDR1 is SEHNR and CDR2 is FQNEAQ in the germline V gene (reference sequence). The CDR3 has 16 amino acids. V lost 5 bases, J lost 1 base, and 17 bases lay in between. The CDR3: CASSPSGGTGQETQYF. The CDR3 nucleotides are TGTGCCAGCAGCCCCTCAGGAGGAACGGGCCAAGAGACCCAGTACTTC.

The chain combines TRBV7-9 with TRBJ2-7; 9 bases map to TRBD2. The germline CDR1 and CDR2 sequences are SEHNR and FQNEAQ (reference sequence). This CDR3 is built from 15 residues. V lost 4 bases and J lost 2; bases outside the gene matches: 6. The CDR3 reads CASSSHSGRTYEQYF. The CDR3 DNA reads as TGTGCCAGCAGCTCCCACAGCGGGAGGACCTACGAGCAGTACTTC. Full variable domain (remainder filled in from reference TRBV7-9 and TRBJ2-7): DTGVSQNPRHKITKRGQNVTFRCDPISEHNRLYWYRQTLGQGPEFLTYFQNEAQLEKSRLLSDRFSAERPKGSFSTLEIQRTEQGDSAMYLCASSSHSGRTYEQYFGPGTRLTVT.